This passage covers 19 T cell receptor beta chains from one sample sequenced in a study of graft-versus-host responses after intestinal transplantation. Repertoires were generated with immunoSEQ multiplex PCR, while TCRdb's copy carries only in-frame clones and drops some. The sample lists 55,000 to 80,000 clones, 85% to 95% seen once, with 1.7% in the top ten. Their recognized antigens are unknown. The sample was unstimulated CD8+ T cells sorted from spleen or lymph node cells, taken before transplant. The receptors originated from a human donor who was the organ donor for an intestinal transplant.

This CDR3 is CASSKTTSGRAHGELFF. The CDR3 DNA reads TGCGCCAGCAGTAAGACCACTAGCGGGAGGGCCCACGGGGAGCTGTTTTTT. The genes are TRBV10-1 and TRBJ2-2, with 13 bases that match TRBD2. The ends lost 5 bases at V and 7 bases at J; junction bases unmatched: 10. The CDR3 covers 17 residues. Looked up from germline, CDR1 is WNHNN and CDR2 is SYGVQD (reference sequence).

As regards this clone: One end of the junction does not line up with germline, which may come from a read error. CDR3 nucleotide sequence: TGTGCCAGCAGCGAAGACAGGAGCTCCTACAATGAGCAGTTCTTC. This encodes CASSEDRSSYNEQFF. The chain employs TRBV2 and TRBJ2-1, with a possible D match to TRBD1 (6 bases). CDR1 and CDR2 (germline): SNHLY, FYNNEI. This CDR3 spans 15 amino acids.

This clone was seen a single time. CDR3 nucleotides: TGCAGCGTCCCCGGCGTACCCGGGACAGGCTATGGCTACACCTTC. It encodes CSVPGVPGTGYGYTF. This sequence joins TRBV29-1 and TRBJ1-2; 8 nucleotides match TRBD1. Germline CDR1 is SQVTM and CDR2 is ANQGSEA. Germline trimming cut 6 bases from V and 4 bases from J; bases unmatched to any gene: 13. The CDR3 is 15 residues long. Using reference TRBV29-1 and TRBJ1-2 for the parts outside the CDR3, the full variable domain is SAVISQKPSRDICQRGTSLTIQCQVDSQVTMMFWYRQQPGQSLTLIATANQGSEATYESGFVIDKFPISRPNLTFSTLTVSNMSPEDSSIYLCSVPGVPGTGYGYTFGSGTRLTVV.

This chain's CDR3 is CASSPPRTGDYEQYF. CDR3 DNA: TGTGCCAGCAGCCCACCTCGGACAGGGGACTACGAGCAGTACTTC. The rearrangement uses TRBV5-6 and TRBJ2-5; 9 bases agree with TRBD1. The DNA end is more similar to TRBJ2-7, so the J call may be wrong. CDR1 is SGHDT and CDR2 is YYEEEE in the germline V gene. This CDR3 comprises 15 residues.

The V gene is TRBV5-1, the J gene TRBJ2-3; tentatively, D is TRBD2 (6 bases). CDR1 and CDR2 (germline): SGHRS, YFSETQ. This CDR3 spans 15 amino acids. V lost 4 bases and J 2 bases, leaving 14 bases between the germline ends. The DNA of the CDR3 is TGCGCCAGCAGCGACACGGGACTCAACACAGATACGCAGTATTTT. Translation gives CASSDTGLNTDTQYF. The full variable domain, in which reference TRBV5-1 and TRBJ2-3 provide the parts outside the CDR3, is KAGVTQTPRYLIKTRGQQVTLSCSPISGHRSVSWYQQTPGQGLQFLFEYFSETQRNKGNFPGRFSGRQFSNSRSEMNVSTLELGDSALYLCASSDTGLNTDTQYFGPGTRLTVL.

Comments on this clone: Germline and junction disagree at one end, which may indicate a read error. The chain couples TRBV5-7 to TRBJ2-5; maybe TRBD2 (5 bases). Being an ORF, TRBV5-7 has a function that is uncertain. The CDR3 contains 12 residues. The CDR3 sequence: CASSSGSREQHF. For the CDR3, the DNA is TGTGCCAGCAGCTCCGGGTCGAGGGAGCAGCACTTC.

The DNA of the CDR3 is TGTGCCAGCAGTGCCTTTTCTCCCCGGGATGGGGAGCAGTTCTTC. Protein sequence: CASSAFSPRDGEQFF. This sequence joins TRBV27 and TRBJ2-1; a possible D gene is TRBD2 (5 bases). The CDR3 has 15 amino acids. V lost 5 bases and J 10 bases, leaving 21 bases between the germline ends. Germline V gives CDR1 MNHEY, CDR2 SMNVEV (reference sequence).

The chain employs TRBV27 and TRBJ2-1, with 11 bases matching TRBD1. The CDR3 totals 14 residues. Trimming removed 5 bases from V and 6 bases from J; junction bases left unmatched: 3. Germline CDR1 and CDR2: MNHEY and SMNVEV (reference sequence). DNA for the CDR3: TGTGCCAGCAGTCACGGGACAGGGGGCAATGAGCAGTTCTTC. Translating it yields CASSHGTGGNEQFF.

The chain recombines TRBV4-2 with TRBJ2-1; 9 bases fit TRBD2. The germline gives CDR1 LGHNA, CDR2 YNFKEQ. This CDR3 contains 16 residues. Trimming took 0 bases from V and 1 from J; bases not matched to a gene: 1. CDR3 bases: TGTGCCAGCAGCCAAGACCTAGCGGGATCCTACAATGAGCAGTTCTTC. It specifies CASSQDLAGSYNEQFF.

The chain couples TRBV4-2 to TRBJ2-2; the match to TRBD1 covers 10 bases. There are 17 residues in the CDR3. Germline-derived CDR1 and CDR2 are LGHNA and YNFKEQ. Trimming cost V 4 bases and J 4 bases; bases outside gene matches: 9. In DNA form, the CDR3 reads TGTGCCAGCAGCCGCAACGACAGGGGGCTGGGCACCGGGGAGCTGTTTTTT. Translated: CASSRNDRGLGTGELFF.

The chain recombines TRBV30 with TRBJ2-1; TRBD2 matches 12 bases. CDR3 length: 14 amino acids. V was pared by 5 bases and J by 5 bases, with 4 bases of the junction left unmatched. Germline CDR1 reads GTSNPN; CDR2 reads SVGIG (reference sequence). The DNA of the CDR3 is TGTGCCTGGGCGACTAGCGGGAGTAACAATGAGCAGTTCTTC. This translates into CAWATSGSNNEQFF.

The V and J genes are TRBV9 and TRBJ2-3, with 8 bases that match TRBD2. Germline CDR1 and CDR2: SGDLS and YYNGEE. CDR3 length equals 16 residues. J was trimmed by 3 bases and V by 0 bases; bases with no gene match: 6. The CDR3 loop reads CASSVVGSGKTDTQYF. DNA for the CDR3: TGTGCCAGCAGCGTAGTGGGTAGCGGGAAGACAGATACGCAGTATTTT.

This clone was detected once. This sequence joins TRBV7-3 and TRBJ1-3; D is uncertain. The V end lost 5 bases, the J end lost 4 bases, and 21 bases lay between the germline ends. The germline CDR1 and CDR2 sequences are SGHTA and FQGTGA. This CDR3 region has 17 residues. Written as DNA, the CDR3 is TGTGCCAGCAGCCCAAAATACCGAGGGCCGGGCGGAAACACCATATATTTT. It is translated as CASSPKYRGPGGNTIYF.

The chain has TRBV25-1 and TRBJ2-2; D possibly corresponds to TRBD2 (5 bases). The germline CDR1 and CDR2 sequences are MGHDK and SYGVNS. The CDR3 has 15 residues. V shed 7 bases and J shed 4 bases, with 16 bases lying between them. CDR3 residues: CASKAAEDPTGELFF. The CDR3 DNA is TGTGCCAGCAAGGCAGCGGAAGATCCCACCGGGGAGCTGTTTTTT.

This chain connects TRBV11-2 to TRBJ1-5; D perhaps matches TRBD1 (5 bases). This CDR3 is built from 15 residues. The V end was cut by 1 base, the J end by 7 bases, with 14 bases between. Germline lookup yields CDR1 SGHAT and CDR2 FQNNGV. CDR3 DNA sequence: TGTGCCAGCAGCTTAGCAGGCGGGACCCGGCAGCCCCAGCATTTT. It codes for CASSLAGGTRQPQHF.

The chain carries TRBV6-1 and TRBJ2-7, with 8 positions matching TRBD1. The CDR3 loop spans 14 amino acids. The V gene's germline CDR1 is MNHNS and CDR2 SASEGT. V shed 6 bases and J 4 bases; nucleotides not matched to a gene: 8. CDR3 in amino acids: CASRSDRESYEQYF. The CDR3 DNA sequence: TGTGCCAGCAGGTCGGACAGGGAGTCATACGAGCAGTACTTC.

In DNA, the CDR3 is TGTGCCAGCAGCCGCCCAGGGAATCAGCCCCAGCATTTT. Protein sequence: CASSRPGNQPQHF. The chain uses TRBV2 and TRBJ1-5, with a tentative D call TRBD1 (5 bases). The CDR3 sequence is 13 residues long. Trimming left V 6 bases short and J 4 bases short, with 10 bases between. In germline, CDR1 is SNHLY, CDR2 FYNNEI.

V gene TRBV28 combines with J gene TRBJ2-7; 8 bases are shared with TRBD2. The V and J ends lost 7 bases and 3 bases, in that order; junction bases with no gene match: 14. CDR1 is MDHEN, CDR2 SYDVKM, per germline. There are 16 residues in the CDR3. The CDR3 region is CASNPTRLAILYEQYF. The CDR3 bases are TGTGCCAGCAACCCGACGAGACTAGCGATACTCTACGAGCAGTACTTC. Variable domain in full (rest from reference TRBV28 and TRBJ2-7): DVKVTQSSRYLVKRTGEKVFLECVQDMDHENMFWYRQDPGLGLRLIYFSYDVKMKEKGDIPEGYSVSREKKERFSLILESASTNQTSMYLCASNPTRLAILYEQYFGPGTRLTVT.

V and J are TRBV30 and TRBJ2-7; D is uncertain. V shed 0 bases and J shed 4 bases, with 10 bases lying between them. The CDR3 spans 13 residues. Germline V gives CDR1 GTSNPN, CDR2 SVGIG (reference sequence). DNA of the CDR3: TGTGCCTGGAGTGTAATCGATACTTACGAGCAGTACTTC. Protein sequence: CAWSVIDTYEQYF.